The rows below give T cell receptor beta chains drawn from one sample of a study of cytomegalovirus exposure and HLA in healthy donors. Some clones are missing from TCRdb's copy, which holds only in-frame ones; the method was immunoSEQ multiplex PCR. The sample yields approximately 100,000 clones, 80% to 90% seen once. The sequencing input was PBMCs. Source of these receptors: a woman aged 18-29 years in good health and CMV-seronegative. Both conserved end residues are part of each CDR3. Fields, in order: clone size, D gene, V gene, J gene, CDR3 DNA, CDR3 protein. A D gene is named only where the DNA matches it firmly. Some rows have no size entry. The others give once, few or many, or a class for an expanded clone.

abundance: once
d_gene: TRBD1
v_gene: TRBV28
j_gene: TRBJ2-7
CDR3nt: TGTGCCAGCAGGTCACAGGGGGTATACGAGCAGTACTTC
CDR3aa: CASRSQGVYEQYF

abundance: -
d_gene: -
v_gene: TRBV5-4
j_gene: TRBJ2-1
CDR3nt: TGTGCCAGCAGCTGGGAGGACGCCTGGGATGAGCAGTTCTTC
CDR3aa: CASSWEDAWDEQFF

abundance: -
d_gene: -
v_gene: TRBV28
j_gene: TRBJ2-2
CDR3nt: TGTGCCAGCAGTTTACTCTCCGGGGAGCTGTTTTTT
CDR3aa: CASSLLSGELFF

abundance: -
d_gene: -
v_gene: TRBV5-1
j_gene: TRBJ2-5
CDR3nt: TGCGCCAGCAGCTTGAATCGCGGCGAGACCCAGTACTTC
CDR3aa: CASSLNRGETQYF

abundance: -
d_gene: -
v_gene: TRBV2
j_gene: TRBJ1-2
CDR3nt: TGTGCCAGCAGCCTAATAGCGAGGGGAGGCGATGGCTACACCTTC
CDR3aa: CASSLIARGGDGYTF

abundance: -
d_gene: -
v_gene: TRBV28
j_gene: TRBJ1-1
CDR3nt: TGTGCCAGCAGTGGAGTTCAGGGATCCTCGAACACTGAAGCTTTCTTT
CDR3aa: CASSGVQGSSNTEAFF

abundance: -
d_gene: -
v_gene: TRBV9
j_gene: TRBJ2-4
CDR3nt: TGTGCCAGCAGCGCCTTAGGGAGGGCCAAAAACATTCAGTACTTC
CDR3aa: CASSALGRAKNIQYF

abundance: once
d_gene: TRBD2
v_gene: TRBV5-5
j_gene: TRBJ2-1
CDR3nt: TGTGCCAGCAGCTTGGCCTCCGGGACTAGGTACAATGAGCAGTTCTTC
CDR3aa: CASSLASGTRYNEQFF

abundance: -
d_gene: -
v_gene: TRBV4-1
j_gene: TRBJ1-2
CDR3nt: TGCGCCAGCAGCCAAGGCCCGGGAGGTAATGGCTACACCTTC
CDR3aa: CASSQGPGGNGYTF

abundance: -
d_gene: -
v_gene: TRBV27
j_gene: TRBJ1-6
CDR3nt: TGTGCCAGCAGTTCTCGTTGGGCGTATAATTCACCCCTCCACTTT
CDR3aa: CASSSRWAYNSPLHF

abundance: -
d_gene: -
v_gene: TRBV6-6
j_gene: TRBJ2-1
CDR3nt: TGTGCCAGCAGGCCTCGGGACATAGCACGGCAGTTCTTC
CDR3aa: CASRPRDIARQFF

abundance: -
d_gene: -
v_gene: TRBV5-1
j_gene: TRBJ2-7
CDR3nt: TGCGCCAGCAGCTTGTCCATCGAGCCCTACGAGCAGTACTTC
CDR3aa: CASSLSIEPYEQYF

abundance: once
d_gene: TRBD1
v_gene: TRBV6-5
j_gene: TRBJ1-2
CDR3nt: TGTGCCAGCAGTTACTCCCGGACAGGGATAGGCTACACCTTC
CDR3aa: CASSYSRTGIGYTF

abundance: -
d_gene: TRBD1
v_gene: TRBV7-9
j_gene: TRBJ2-5
CDR3nt: TGTGCCAGCAGCCGACCGGGACAGGGTGAGACCCAGTACTTC
CDR3aa: CASSRPGQGETQYF

abundance: -
d_gene: -
v_gene: TRBV6-1
j_gene: TRBJ1-3
CDR3nt: TGTGCCAGCAGTGAAGCGTATGCAGGGTATGGAAACACCATATATTTT
CDR3aa: CASSEAYAGYGNTIYF

abundance: -
d_gene: -
v_gene: TRBV7-2
j_gene: TRBJ2-7
CDR3nt: TGTGCCAGCAGCTTAGTACACCGACACCCCTCGGGAAACTACGAGCAGTACTTC
CDR3aa: CASSLVHRHPSGNYEQYF

abundance: -
d_gene: -
v_gene: TRBV30
j_gene: TRBJ1-2
CDR3nt: TGTGCCTGGAGTGGGGCGAACCTCCACAGCTACACCTTC
CDR3aa: CAWSGANLHSYTF

abundance: -
d_gene: -
v_gene: TRBV5-6
j_gene: TRBJ1-2
CDR3nt: TGTGCCAGCAGCCGCCGACCCTACGGGGACTATGGCTACACCTTC
CDR3aa: CASSRRPYGDYGYTF

abundance: few
d_gene: -
v_gene: TRBV28
j_gene: TRBJ1-5
CDR3nt: TGTGCCAGCAGTTTTTCAGGGGATGGTCAGCCCCAGCATTTT
CDR3aa: CASSFSGDGQPQHF

abundance: -
d_gene: -
v_gene: TRBV18
j_gene: TRBJ1-1
CDR3nt: TGTGCCAGCTCTAGATCAGGGAACACTGAAGCTTTCTTT
CDR3aa: CASSRSGNTEAFF

abundance: few
d_gene: -
v_gene: TRBV4-3
j_gene: TRBJ1-4
CDR3nt: TGCGCCAGCAGGGAAACAGGTGATGATGAAAAACTGTTTTTT
CDR3aa: CASRETGDDEKLFF

abundance: -
d_gene: -
v_gene: TRBV7-9
j_gene: TRBJ2-7
CDR3nt: TGTGCCAGCAGCTTATTGTCGCAAGCCGAGCAGTACTTC
CDR3aa: CASSLLSQAEQYF

abundance: -
d_gene: -
v_gene: TRBV30
j_gene: TRBJ2-1
CDR3nt: TGTGCCTGGAGCCAGTCTTCCTCCTACAATGAGCAGTTCTTC
CDR3aa: CAWSQSSSYNEQFF

abundance: -
d_gene: -
v_gene: TRBV28
j_gene: TRBJ2-5
CDR3nt: TGTGCCAGCAGCTATACTCAGGAGGGGCAAGAGACCCAGTACTTC
CDR3aa: CASSYTQEGQETQYF

abundance: once
d_gene: -
v_gene: TRBV6-5
j_gene: TRBJ1-1
CDR3nt: TGTGCCAGCAGTTATATGGGGCAGATTAACACTGAAGCTTTCTTT
CDR3aa: CASSYMGQINTEAFF

abundance: -
d_gene: -
v_gene: TRBV7-2
j_gene: TRBJ2-3
CDR3nt: TGTGCCAGCAGCTTAGAATTCAGGGGTGATACGCAGTATTTT
CDR3aa: CASSLEFRGDTQYF

abundance: -
d_gene: -
v_gene: TRBV30
j_gene: TRBJ2-7
CDR3nt: TGTGCCTGGAGTATCGGGAACGAGCAGTACTTC
CDR3aa: CAWSIGNEQYF

abundance: -
d_gene: TRBD1
v_gene: TRBV10-2
j_gene: TRBJ1-5
CDR3nt: TGCGCCAGCAGCAGTGGGGTAACAGGGGAGGAGATCTATAGCAATCAGCCCCAGCATTTT
CDR3aa: CASSSGVTGEEIYSNQPQHF

abundance: -
d_gene: TRBD1
v_gene: TRBV6-6
j_gene: TRBJ1-1
CDR3nt: TGTGCCAGCAGTTACCCGGGACAGCTGAACACTGAAGCTTTCTTT
CDR3aa: CASSYPGQLNTEAFF

abundance: -
d_gene: -
v_gene: TRBV9
j_gene: TRBJ1-2
CDR3nt: TGTGCCAGCAGCGTAGATTTTTTGACAGACCCCCCCACCTTC
CDR3aa: CASSVDFLTDPPTF